This T cell receptor (beta chain) was captured by sequencing in a study of CD8+ T cells in alopecia areata. Study-wide results and caveats: Sequenced scalp T cells also include alphabeta T cells resident in normal skin. TCR sharing across patients was less clear than in mice, possibly HLA-related.

Sequencing used cDNA as its template, made by extracting RNA and reverse transcribing it. The protocol was immunoSEQ multiplex PCR, while the TCRdb copy is restricted to in-frame clones and leaves out a portion. The top ten hold about 0.79% of the sample, which has about 98,000 clones, 40% to 45% seen once. Per the germline V gene, CDR1 is LGHNA and CDR2 is YSLEER. Trimming removed 2 bases at V and 2 bases at J, with 13 bases between. The CDR3 runs 15 residues. Both peripheral blood and punch biopsies of lesional scalp skin were obtained from patients who had alopecia areata. From PBMCs, CD4+ and CD8+ T cells were sorted. This clone was detected only a few times. What it binds is unknown.

Sequencing was carried out using CD4+ T cells sorted from blood. This TCR was recovered from a human donor with alopecia areata. This chain uses TRBV4-3 with TRBJ2-7; no clear D. CDR3 residues: CASSQSAQAAYEQYF. Here the CDR3 DNA reads TGCGCCAGCAGCCAATCCGCCCAGGCTGCCTACGAGCAGTACTTC.